This TCR beta chain was identified during a study of blood T cell repertoires in COVID-19. Looking at the study overall: PBMCs, B-cell-depleted T cells, or T cells were the source of the cDNA or gDNA that made up the material.

Trimming took off 3 bases at V and 3 bases at J, with 12 bases between the two ends. The CDR3 runs to 15 residues. The germline V gene has CDR1 LNHDA and CDR2 SQIVND (reference sequence). Data came from immunoSEQ multiplex PCR; TCRdb stores just in-frame clones and leaves some out. The table lists around 150,000 clones, 84% of them singletons. V gene TRBV19 combines with J gene TRBJ1-5; D possibly corresponds to TRBD1 (5 bases). Source material: peripheral blood. The source is a woman aged 60-70 years with acute or convalescent COVID-19. The CDR3 loop reads CASSIQGPTNQPQHF. The CDR3 coding sequence is TGTGCCAGTAGTATCCAGGGTCCCACCAATCAGCCCCAGCATTTT.